A single sample gave rise to the 27 T cell receptor beta chains below, sequenced in a study of blood T cell repertoires in COVID-19. Profiled with immunoSEQ multiplex PCR; TCRdb holds only in-frame clones, not every one. The table includes about 11,000 clones, approximately 88% detected once. Sequenced: peripheral blood. The receptors here all came from a human donor in a cohort sampled during active COVID-19.

The chain combines TRBV5-1 with TRBJ2-5; 13 nucleotides line up with TRBD2. CDR1 and CDR2 from the germline V gene are SGHRS and YFSETQ. Trimming removed 6 bases from V and 7 bases from J; junction bases left unmatched: 6. There are 14 residues in the CDR3. CDR3 sequence reads: CASKLAGGSGTQYF. Written as DNA, the CDR3 is TGCGCCAGCAAACTAGCGGGGGGGTCCGGGACCCAGTACTTC.

This chain uses TRBV11-2 with TRBJ2-2; TRBD1 matches at 11 bases. The CDR3 consists of 18 residues. The germline gives CDR1 SGHAT, CDR2 FQNNGV. Trimming cost V 5 bases and J 7 bases; bases outside gene matches: 15. CDR3 coding DNA: TGTGCCAGCAGCCGTCCCCCCGGACAGGGGGCTTCTCTCGGGGAGCTGTTTTTT. Protein product: CASSRPPGQGASLGELFF.

The chain links TRBV19 to TRBJ2-5; D may be TRBD1 (6 bases). The V and J ends lost 4 bases and 2 bases respectively, with 20 bases between them. CDR1 LNHDA and CDR2 SQIVND come from the germline V gene (reference sequence). The CDR3 runs 17 residues. The CDR3 nucleotides are TGTGCCAGTAGTACATTCTACCTGACAGGAACACAAGAGACCCAGTACTTC. Translation: CASSTFYLTGTQETQYF.

J is TRBJ2-1 and V is TRBV5-4; D gene unclear. Germline V CDR1 and CDR2: SGHNT, YYREEE (reference sequence). V lost 0 bases and J 4 bases, leaving 11 bases between the germline ends. The CDR3 has 15 residues. In nucleotides, the CDR3 is TGTGCCAGCAGCTTGGATAGTCGAGATTACAATGAGCAGTTCTTC. Amino acid sequence: CASSLDSRDYNEQFF.

The genes are TRBV9 and TRBJ2-3; maybe TRBD1 (7 bases). Trimming pared 2 bases from V and 0 bases from J, leaving 10 bases between. The length of the CDR3 is 15 residues. CDR1 and CDR2 from the germline V gene are SGDLS and YYNGEE. Here the CDR3 DNA reads TGTGCCAGCAGCGTGACAGGGACTAGCACAGATACGCAGTATTTT. It yields the protein CASSVTGTSTDTQYF.

The rearrangement links TRBV4-2 to TRBJ2-7; 13 bases line up with TRBD2. Unmatched junction bases numbered 4, after V lost 3 bases and J lost 2 bases. Germline-derived CDR1 and CDR2 are LGHNA and YNFKEQ. The CDR3 is 16 amino acids. The CDR3: CASSQGTSGAPYEQYF. The CDR3 DNA reads TGTGCCAGCAGCCAGGGGACTAGCGGGGCCCCCTACGAGCAGTACTTC.

In nucleotides, the CDR3 is TGTGCCGTCAGACCGTACCTAGCTAACTATGGCTACACCTTC. Protein sequence: CAVRPYLANYGYTF. The rearrangement links TRBV28 to TRBJ1-2; D remains ambiguous. The length of the CDR3 is 14 residues. V was clipped by 11 bases and J by 0 bases, with 16 bases between them. Germline loops: CDR1 MDHEN, CDR2 SYDVKM.

DNA of the CDR3: TGTGCCAGTAGTACCAAGGGGGCGCGGTTGAACGGAGATACGCAGTATTTT. Its translation: CASSTKGARLNGDTQYF. The genes are TRBV19 and TRBJ2-3; 7 bases line up with TRBD1. Germline lookup yields CDR1 LNHDA and CDR2 SQIVND (reference sequence). Trimming cost V 4 bases and J 5 bases; bases outside gene matches: 15. The CDR3 is made up of 17 amino acids.

The V gene is TRBV5-1, the J gene TRBJ2-1; 10 bases align to TRBD2. The CDR3 is 14 residues long. Germline V gene lookup returns CDR1 SGHRS and CDR2 YFSETQ. V was clipped by 4 bases and J by 4 bases; unmatched bases: 2. CDR3 residues: CASSVTSGYNEQFF. In DNA, the CDR3 is TGCGCCAGCAGCGTGACTAGCGGGTACAATGAGCAGTTCTTC.

This chain joins TRBV19 and TRBJ1-5; D ambiguous. V gave up 3 bases and J gave up 3 bases, with 12 bases separating them. The CDR3 runs to 15 residues. CDR1 LNHDA and CDR2 SQIVND come from the germline V gene (reference sequence). CDR3 sequence: CASSIRQPINQPQHF. The CDR3 region has the DNA TGTGCCAGTAGTATCCGACAACCCATCAATCAGCCCCAGCATTTT. Looking up the rest from reference TRBV19 and TRBJ1-5 gives the full variable domain: DGGITQSPKYLFRKEGQNVTLSCEQNLNHDAMYWYRQDPGQGLRLIYYSQIVNDFQKGDIAEGYSVSREKKESFPLTVTSAQKNPTAFYLCASSIRQPINQPQHFGDGTRLSIL.

This rearrangement joins TRBV11-2 to TRBJ1-1; 7 bases map to TRBD1. Germline V CDR1 and CDR2: SGHAT, FQNNGV. The CDR3 is 15 residues long. The V and J ends lost 5 bases and 0 bases, in that order; junction bases with no gene match: 6. CDR3 region: CASSPGQYMNTEAFF. Here the CDR3 DNA reads TGTGCCAGCAGCCCGGGACAGTACATGAACACTGAAGCTTTCTTT.

The chain joins TRBV19 to TRBJ2-5, with a possible D match to TRBD2 (5 bases). Germline V gene lookup returns CDR1 LNHDA and CDR2 SQIVND (reference sequence). This CDR3 comprises 13 residues. V was pared by 5 bases and J by 5 bases, with 12 bases between. CDR3 in DNA: TGTGCCAGTAGTCCCGGGGAGTGGGAGACCCAGTACTTC. This sequence encodes CASSPGEWETQYF.

J is TRBJ1-1 and V is TRBV19; 7 nucleotides line up with TRBD1. Trimming at V came to 4 bases and at J to 6 bases, leaving 11 bases not matched to a gene. CDR3 size: 15 residues. CDR1 and CDR2 from the germline V gene are LNHDA and SQIVND (reference sequence). The CDR3 protein is CASSTGQVVGAEAFF. The CDR3 nucleotides are TGTGCCAGTAGTACCGGACAGGTCGTAGGTGCTGAAGCTTTCTTT.

This clone has only one observation. J is TRBJ1-5 and V is TRBV7-6; D is unclear. V was clipped by 2 bases and J by 5 bases, with 10 bases between them. Germline CDR1 reads SGHVS; CDR2 reads FNYEAQ. The CDR3 totals 14 residues. CDR3 sequence: CASSLSGTDQPQHF. As DNA, the CDR3 is TGTGCCAGCAGCTTATCAGGAACCGATCAGCCCCAGCATTTT.

The chain couples TRBV15 to TRBJ2-3, with 8 bases lining up with TRBD1. The CDR3 sequence is 17 residues long. The V gene's germline CDR1 is LNHNV and CDR2 YYDKDF (reference sequence). With V trimmed by 2 bases and J by 4 bases, 11 bases remained unmatched. The chain's CDR3 is CATSRLSPGQGPDTQYF. For the CDR3, the DNA is TGTGCCACCAGCAGATTGTCTCCCGGACAGGGTCCAGATACGCAGTATTTT.

CDR3 coding DNA: TGTGCCAGCAGCGCGAGACAGGTTACAGATACGCAGTATTTT. It specifies CASSARQVTDTQYF. The J gene is TRBJ2-3, the V gene TRBV7-2, with D maybe TRBD1 (6 bases). Germline V gives CDR1 SGHTA, CDR2 FQGNSA. This CDR3 spans 14 amino acids. Trimming left V 5 bases short and J 3 bases short, with 12 bases between.

V gene TRBV7-2 combines with J gene TRBJ1-5; unclear D gene. Per germline, CDR1 SGHTA and CDR2 FQGNSA. The CDR3 loop spans 13 amino acids. The germline V and J ends were trimmed by 10 bases and 2 bases, with 12 bases remaining between them. CDR3 amino acids: CATEAVGNQPQHF. The CDR3 DNA reads TGTGCCACCGAGGCAGTTGGCAATCAGCCCCAGCATTTT.

For the CDR3, the DNA is TGTGCCACCAGTGATTTTACCGGGTTCGAGCAGTACTTC. As protein: CATSDFTGFEQYF. V usage is TRBV24-1 and J usage is TRBJ2-7, with unresolved D. V was shortened by 1 base and J by 6 bases, with 9 bases between the two germline ends. Germline lookup yields CDR1 KGHDR and CDR2 SFDVKD. The CDR3 is 13 residues long.

The chain joins TRBV5-1 to TRBJ2-1; possibly TRBD2 for D (6 bases). Germline lookup yields CDR1 SGHRS and CDR2 YFSETQ. The CDR3 consists of 15 residues. V was cut by 4 bases and J by 0 bases, with 11 bases left in between. DNA for the CDR3: TGCGCCAGCAGCCCTAGCGCTAGCTCCTACAATGAGCAGTTCTTC. Its protein product is CASSPSASSYNEQFF.

This clone was seen more than once but under ten times. The chain employs TRBV7-9 and TRBJ2-1; TRBD2 matches at 9 bases. The V gene's germline CDR1 is SEHNR and CDR2 FQNEAQ (reference sequence). The V segment lost 7 bases and the J segment 9 bases; nucleotides outside the gene matches: 13. CDR3 size: 15 residues. The CDR3 loop reads CASIRGIAGETEQFF. In DNA form, the CDR3 reads TGTGCCAGCATTCGAGGAATAGCGGGAGAGACTGAGCAGTTCTTC.

This clone appeared once. This rearrangement joins TRBV19 to TRBJ2-7, with D possibly matching TRBD2 (6 bases). Trimming pared 5 bases from V and 1 base from J, leaving 15 bases between. This CDR3 region has 15 residues. Germline values: CDR1 LNHDA, CDR2 SQIVND (reference sequence). This chain's CDR3 is CASSAPGLGSYEQYF. CDR3 DNA: TGTGCCAGTAGTGCTCCGGGACTGGGTTCCTACGAGCAGTACTTC.

The chain recombines TRBV7-2 with TRBJ1-2; D is unclear. V was cut by 2 bases and J by 4 bases, with 8 bases left in between. The CDR3 spans 13 residues. From germline, CDR1 is SGHTA and CDR2 FQGNSA. CDR3 in DNA: TGTGCCAGCAGCTTACCGGCGGGCTATGGCTACACCTTC. Protein: CASSLPAGYGYTF.

The chain has TRBV28 and TRBJ1-5; no firm D call. The length of the CDR3 is 11 residues. Germline CDR1 and CDR2: MDHEN and SYDVKM. The V end lost 5 bases, the J end lost 4 bases, and 3 bases lay between the germline ends. CDR3 nucleotides: TGTGCCAGCAGTCTGAATCAGCCCCAGCATTTT. The encoded protein is CASSLNQPQHF. The variable domain in full, completed from reference TRBV28 and TRBJ1-5, reads DVKVTQSSRYLVKRTGEKVFLECVQDMDHENMFWYRQDPGLGLRLIYFSYDVKMKEKGDIPEGYSVSREKKERFSLILESASTNQTSMYLCASSLNQPQHFGDGTRLSIL.

The count of this clone is one. The chain uses TRBV6-2 or TRBV6-3 and TRBJ2-5, with D possibly being TRBD2 (5 bases). This CDR3 has 15 residues. V lost 6 bases, J lost 0 bases, and 14 bases lay in between. The germline CDR1 and CDR2 sequences are MNHEY and SVGEGT. The CDR3, as DNA: TGTGCCAGCAGATACGGGCGGGCCAACCAAGAGACCCAGTACTTC. Encoded protein: CASRYGRANQETQYF.

This rearrangement joins TRBV14 to TRBJ2-7; 7 bases are a match to TRBD2. CDR1 is SGHDN and CDR2 is FVKESK in the germline V gene. Unmatched junction bases numbered 14, after V lost 5 bases and J lost 4 bases. The CDR3 has 16 residues. The CDR3 region has the DNA TGTGCCAGCAGCGAGAACATCGGGACTACCTTATACGAGCAGTACTTC. Translation: CASSENIGTTLYEQYF.

The chain links TRBV15 to TRBJ2-7, with TRBD2 identical over 15 bases. The CDR3 extends over 17 amino acids. Trimming at V came to 1 base and at J to 5 bases, leaving 6 bases not matched to a gene. Germline loops: CDR1 LNHNV, CDR2 YYDKDF (reference sequence). The CDR3 nucleotides read TGTGCCACCAGCAGAGGGGGACTAGCGGGAGGAGGCGACGAGCAGTACTTC. Translation: CATSRGGLAGGGDEQYF.

The chain combines TRBV6-5 with TRBJ2-7; 8 bases are shared with TRBD1. This CDR3 is 14 amino acids long. Germline-derived CDR1 and CDR2 are MNHEY and SVGAGI. Trimming cost V 6 bases and J 5 bases; bases outside gene matches: 9. DNA of the CDR3: TGTGCCAGCAGAGCCGGACAGGGTGGGGACGAGCAGTACTTC. Amino acid sequence: CASRAGQGGDEQYF.